This T cell receptor (beta chain) was sequenced for a study of T cell repertoires and Cas9 in healthy adults (dated by TCRdb to the late 2010s). In the study overall: SpCas9-reactive T cells were characterized for multi-effector potency, cytotoxicity and lineage determination within the CD4 and CD8 compartments. This study looked at whether people already carry T cell immunity to the Streptococcus pyogenes Cas9 nuclease (SpCas9), the enzyme used in CRISPR gene editing. The paper's findings and limits, for the study overall: In vitro, SpCas9-reactive regulatory T cells were reported to reduce the proliferation and function of SpCas9-reactive effector T cells.

Counted from cysteine to phenylalanine, this CDR3 has 13 amino acids. The read is trimmed to its CDR3 DNA, 39 bases read in frame from base 1. Based on the germline V gene, the CDR1 and CDR2 sequences are SGHRS and YFSETQ. The V end gives up 4 bases and the J end 4 bases, leaving 2 bases in the junction not matched to a gene. The method behind the library was the immunoSEQ multiplex PCR assay. Not all clones reach the TCRdb copy of this immuneACCESS table, which keeps in-frame sequences only. Checked studies attribute under half of the gap to unresolved V genes and leave the rest unexplained. The sample table records more than 12,000 clones; under 90% of these occur just once. The ten top clones hold about 2.1% of the sample. All of the donors in the study were healthy humans. As concerns this clone: This clone's antigen is unknown. No quality values exist for individual bases; no much larger clone is one base distant.

Material: Tregs (CD4+, CD25+, CD127-, CD137-, CD154-) from PBMCs; culture status not recorded. The rearrangement combines TRBV5-1 with TRBJ2-1; TRBD1 matches 7 bases in the middle. The clonotype originates from a human donor in good health. The nucleotide sequence is TGCGCCAGCAGCGTGGACAGGTACAATGAGCAGTTCTTC. Its amino acids are CASSVDRYNEQFF.